The table lists the clone carrying this T cell receptor (beta chain) with a few counts. Trimming took off 11 bases at V and 10 bases at J, with 18 bases between the two ends. Germline values: CDR1 WNHNN, CDR2 SYGVQD (reference sequence). CDR3 size: 13 residues. TCRdb's copy holds only in-frame clones and misses some; the assay was immunoSEQ multiplex PCR. The sample contains about 50,000 clones, 87% of which appear only once. The sample originates from a study of PD-L1 blockade in urothelial cancer. Study-level background: About 90% of the 29 patients were men with bladder-origin urothelial cancer. Previous chemotherapy exposure amounted to 0 to 3 regimens for patients. The study recovered a median of roughly 150,000 T cells per blood sample.

Sequenced here: PBMCs, sampled around atezolizumab (anti-PD-L1) treatment. The chain recombines TRBV10-1 with TRBJ1-6; D not resolved. This sequence originates from a man aged 55 to 70 with urothelial cancer. In nucleotides, the CDR3 is TGCGCCTCCTCTGCCGCCAGCGGCTCACCCCTCCACTTT. Protein: CASSAASGSPLHF.